One T cell receptor (beta chain) is described in this entry. CDR3 size: 11 residues. CDR1 and CDR2 (germline): GTSNPN, SVGIG (reference sequence). V lost 0 bases, J lost 10 bases, and 7 bases lay in between. This sample is drawn from a study of shared clonotypes between healthy human individuals. This table comes from immunoSEQ multiplex PCR, and its TCRdb copy is limited to in-frame clones, with some not included. Here the sample spans roughly 2 million clones, 90% to 95% being singletons. J is TRBJ2-1 and V is TRBV30, with D perhaps TRBD2 (5 bases). Sequenced material: naive CD4+ T cells sorted from blood. Subset of the sample: CD45RA+ positively selected. The source of this sequence is a man younger than 35 in good health. In DNA, the CDR3 is TGTGCCTGGAGTGTACAGCGGGAGCAGTTCTTC. Translation: CAWSVQREQFF.